A single sample is the source of the 26 T cell receptor beta chains below, sequenced in a study of blood T cell repertoires in COVID-19. Repertoires were generated with immunoSEQ multiplex PCR, while TCRdb's copy carries only in-frame clones and drops some. This sample has approximately 280,000 clones; 85% occur once, and the top ten carry about 2.5%. Source material: PBMCs or T cells enriched from blood (not recorded which). These receptors came from a woman between 45 and 65 years old who had recovered from COVID-19.

Concerning this clone itself: Other DNA sequences within the sample encode an identical CDR3. V is TRBV7-2 and J is TRBJ1-5, with 9 bases lining up with TRBD1. From germline, CDR1 is SGHTA and CDR2 FQGNSA. After removal of 5 bases from V and 4 bases from J, the junction contained 3 bases not matched to a gene. The CDR3 totals 14 residues. The CDR3: CASSPGQGNQPQHF. The CDR3 DNA reads TGTGCCAGCAGCCCGGGACAGGGTAATCAGCCCCAGCATTTT.

V is TRBV18 and J is TRBJ2-7, with D unclear. CDR3 length: 15 residues. The V gene lost 4 bases and the J gene lost 0 bases, with 13 bases spanning the gap. CDR1 KGHSH and CDR2 LQKENI come from the germline V gene. This CDR3 is CASSQLDKSSYEQYF. Here the CDR3 DNA reads TGTGCCAGCTCACAACTCGATAAGAGCTCCTACGAGCAGTACTTC.

The rearrangement uses TRBV21-1 and TRBJ1-2; TRBD1 reflects the table's D call only, with no check against the DNA. TRBV21-1 constitutes a pseudogene. CDR3 length: 14 amino acids. In DNA form, the CDR3 reads TGTGCCAGCAGCAAAGTTCAGGCTAACTATGGCTACACCTTC. Its translation is CASSKVQANYGYTF.

This CDR3 reads CASRPGRGSGNTIYF. As DNA, the CDR3 is TGTGCCAGCAGACCCGGCAGGGGGTCTGGAAACACCATATATTTT. The rearrangement joins TRBV19 to TRBJ1-3; 7 nucleotides align to TRBD1. Trimming took 9 bases from V and 1 from J; bases not matched to a gene: 9. CDR3 length: 15 amino acids. Germline V gives CDR1 LNHDA, CDR2 SQIVND (reference sequence).

This clone was seen once. The chain has TRBV11-2 and TRBJ2-3, with 11 bases aligning to TRBD2. CDR3 length equals 17 residues. With 1 base clipped from V and 6 bases from J, the junction kept 9 bases outside the gene matches. The germline CDR1 and CDR2 sequences are SGHAT and FQNNGV. The CDR3 DNA sequence: TGTGCCAGCAGCTTAGTCGGTAGCGGGAGGGCTCAGGATACGCAGTATTTT. Protein sequence: CASSLVGSGRAQDTQYF. The full variable domain, with the rest looked up from reference TRBV11-2 and TRBJ2-3, is EAGVAQSPRYKIIEKRQSVAFWCNPISGHATLYWYQQILGQGPKLLIQFQNNGVVDDSQLPKDRFSAERLKGVDSTLKIQPAKLEDSAVYLCASSLVGSGRAQDTQYFGPGTRLTVL.

The V and J genes are TRBV6-1 and TRBJ1-3; D ambiguous. The CDR3 sequence is 15 residues long. Trimming removed 2 bases from V and 0 bases from J, with 8 bases in between. Germline values: CDR1 MNHNS, CDR2 SASEGT. CDR3 sequence (DNA): TGTGCCAGCAGTGAAATGCCGCGCTCTGGAAACACCATATATTTT. Protein product: CASSEMPRSGNTIYF.

This chain uses TRBV29-1 with TRBJ1-1; D remains unclear. Germline CDR1 reads SQVTM; CDR2 reads ANQGSEA. This CDR3 spans 11 amino acids. Between the trimmed V and J ends, which lost 4 bases and 3 bases, there was a span of 6 bases. The CDR3 loop reads CSVARDTEAFF. The CDR3 DNA reads as TGCAGCGTTGCCCGAGACACTGAAGCTTTCTTT. The variable domain in full, with the rest retrieved from reference TRBV29-1 and TRBJ1-1, is SAVISQKPSRDICQRGTSLTIQCQVDSQVTMMFWYRQQPGQSLTLIATANQGSEATYESGFVIDKFPISRPNLTFSTLTVSNMSPEDSSIYLCSVARDTEAFFGQGTRLTVV.

The chain joins TRBV27 to TRBJ2-3; TRBD2 is a possible D gene (6 bases). Trimming removed 6 bases at V and 0 bases at J, with 16 bases between. CDR3 length equals 16 residues. In germline, CDR1 is MNHEY, CDR2 SMNVEV (reference sequence). The DNA of the CDR3 is TGTGCCAGCAGGGGACTTGGGGCAGCAAGCACAGATACGCAGTATTTT. Translated: CASRGLGAASTDTQYF.

The V call is TRBV30, the J call TRBJ1-1; perhaps TRBD1 as D (6 bases). This CDR3 comprises 15 residues. Per the germline V gene, CDR1 is GTSNPN and CDR2 is SVGIG (reference sequence). V lost 1 base, J lost 0 bases, and 12 bases lay in between. The CDR3, as DNA: TGTGCCTGGAGTGCCTGGACAGCCTTGAACACTGAAGCTTTCTTT. Translating it yields CAWSAWTALNTEAFF.

The chain couples TRBV19 to TRBJ2-2; D is perhaps TRBD1 (6 bases). Germline V gives CDR1 LNHDA, CDR2 SQIVND (reference sequence). Trimming took off 1 base at V and 6 bases at J, with 9 bases between the two ends. This CDR3 is built from 14 residues. CDR3 nucleotides: TGTGCCAGTAGTATAGTGGGGGCTCCCGGGGAGCTGTTTTTT. Its translation is CASSIVGAPGELFF.

The chain recombines TRBV24-1 with TRBJ2-5; D not certain. Trimming took off 5 bases at V and 1 base at J, with 7 bases between the two ends. CDR1 KGHDR and CDR2 SFDVKD come from the germline V gene. CDR3 size: 13 residues. The CDR3: CATSGGAQETQYF. The CDR3 DNA reads as TGTGCCACCAGTGGAGGTGCCCAAGAGACCCAGTACTTC.

The chain carries TRBV7-2 and TRBJ1-6, with 11 bases that match TRBD1. Germline CDR1 SGHTA, CDR2 FQGNSA. This CDR3 comprises 18 residues. The V segment lost 0 bases and the J segment 8 bases; nucleotides outside the gene matches: 9. The CDR3 region has the DNA TGTGCCAGCAGCTTAGCGTTCCCTGGACAGGGGGCGGATTCACCCCTCCACTTT. This translates into CASSLAFPGQGADSPLHF.

The chain is built from TRBV5-4 and TRBJ2-2, with 12 bases that match TRBD2. The germline V gene encodes CDR1 SGHNT and CDR2 YYREEE (reference sequence). CDR3 size: 18 residues. V shed 1 base, J shed 8 bases, and the junction held 12 bases outside the gene matches. Here the CDR3 DNA reads TGTGCCAGCAGCTTGCGGTTACTAGCGGGGGGACCTAGAGGGGAGCTGTTTTTT. Amino acids: CASSLRLLAGGPRGELFF. The full variable domain, completed using reference TRBV5-4 and TRBJ2-2, is ETGVTQSPTHLIKTRGQQVTLRCSSQSGHNTVSWYQQALGQGPQFIFQYYREEENGRGNFPPRFSGLQFPNYSSELNVNALELDDSALYLCASSLRLLAGGPRGELFFGEGSRLTVL.

The chain is built from TRBV28 and TRBJ1-1; TRBD1 matches at 7 bases. The CDR3 has 15 amino acids. CDR1 MDHEN and CDR2 SYDVKM come from the germline V gene. Trimming at V came to 5 bases and at J to 1 base, leaving 7 bases not matched to a gene. DNA of the CDR3: TGTGCCAGCAGTGAAAGACAGGGAAGGAACACTGAAGCTTTCTTT. Translation: CASSERQGRNTEAFF.

The chain has TRBV7-9 and TRBJ1-5; D is undetermined. Germline V CDR1 and CDR2: SEHNR, FQNEAQ (reference sequence). Trimming took 5 bases from V and 0 from J, leaving 14 bases between them. The CDR3 covers 16 residues. CDR3 DNA: TGTGCCAGCAGCGCATACAGAGCTAATAGCAATCAGCCCCAGCATTTT. This encodes CASSAYRANSNQPQHF.

The chain links TRBV7-8 to TRBJ1-1; tentatively, D is TRBD1 (6 bases). Germline assignment: CDR1 SGHVS and CDR2 FQNEAQ. The CDR3 sequence is 17 residues long. V lost 2 bases and J 0 bases, leaving 16 bases between the germline ends. DNA for the CDR3: TGTGCCAGCAGCTTATTTTCTGGGGGCTCGGTGAACACTGAAGCTTTCTTT. This translates into CASSLFSGGSVNTEAFF.

This clone has just one count. This chain joins TRBV5-1 and TRBJ1-6; the D is unclear. V was shortened by 1 base and J by 9 bases, with 8 bases between the two germline ends. Germline loops: CDR1 SGHRS, CDR2 YFSETQ. This CDR3 has 13 residues. This chain's CDR3 is CASSLSFLSPLHF. CDR3 nucleotides: TGCGCCAGCAGCTTGTCCTTCCTTTCACCCCTCCACTTT.

V is TRBV2 and J is TRBJ1-1, with TRBD1 as a possible D gene (6 bases). This CDR3 is built from 14 residues. The germline CDR1 and CDR2 sequences are SNHLY and FYNNEI. The ends were cut back, 6 bases at V and 4 bases at J, with 15 bases in the middle. Here the CDR3 reads CASRRQASGTEAFF. Here the CDR3 DNA reads TGTGCCAGCAGACGACAGGCCTCGGGCACTGAAGCTTTCTTT.

As concerns this clone: At the DNA level, this CDR3 is encoded by other sequences in the same sample as well. The chain combines TRBV5-1 with TRBJ1-1; D gene uncertain. Trimming pared 0 bases from V and 2 bases from J, leaving 8 bases between. This CDR3 has 14 residues. Germline V gene lookup returns CDR1 SGHRS and CDR2 YFSETQ. The DNA for the CDR3 is TGCGCCAGCAGCTTGGTTGGCGGTAACACTGAAGCTTTCTTT. This encodes CASSLVGGNTEAFF. The full variable domain, completed using reference TRBV5-1 and TRBJ1-1, is KAGVTQTPRYLIKTRGQQVTLSCSPISGHRSVSWYQQTPGQGLQFLFEYFSETQRNKGNFPGRFSGRQFSNSRSEMNVSTLELGDSALYLCASSLVGGNTEAFFGQGTRLTVV.

This chain's CDR3 is CASSPAGQGNYEQYF. CDR3 DNA: TGTGCCAGCTCACCGGCCGGACAGGGTAACTACGAGCAGTACTTC. V is TRBV18 and J is TRBJ2-7; 8 positions agree with TRBD1. The V and J ends lost 3 bases and 3 bases, in that order; junction bases with no gene match: 7. Germline V gene data show CDR1 as KGHSH and CDR2 as LQKENI. The CDR3 contains 15 residues.

The V gene is TRBV2, the J gene TRBJ1-2, with 7 bases lining up with TRBD1. The germline gives CDR1 SNHLY, CDR2 FYNNEI. This CDR3 spans 14 amino acids. V lost 8 bases to trimming and J lost 5 bases; unmatched junction nucleotides: 11. The CDR3 sequence is CASLLGTVSYGYTF. In DNA form, the CDR3 reads TGTGCCAGCCTACTCGGGACAGTTTCATATGGCTACACCTTC.

V gene TRBV7-6 combines with J gene TRBJ2-7; TRBD2 matches at 12 bases. The CDR3 covers 15 residues. Germline CDR1 reads SGHVS; CDR2 reads FNYEAQ. V shed 1 base, J shed 5 bases, and the junction held 3 bases outside the gene matches. CDR3 amino acids: CASSLETSGSHEQYF. The CDR3 nucleotides read TGTGCCAGCAGCTTAGAGACTAGCGGGAGCCACGAGCAGTACTTC.

The chain employs TRBV27 and TRBJ2-1, with 11 positions matching TRBD2. J was trimmed by 9 bases and V by 0 bases; bases with no gene match: 10. From germline, CDR1 is MNHEY and CDR2 SMNVEV (reference sequence). This CDR3 region has 17 residues. The DNA of the CDR3 is TGTGCCAGCAGTTTATCCGTAGCGGGGGGGCTTTCGGGTGAGCAGTTCTTC. Amino acid sequence: CASSLSVAGGLSGEQFF.

The rearrangement links TRBV4-2 to TRBJ1-1; TRBD1 matches at 8 bases. The CDR3 has 13 amino acids. V lost 4 bases to trimming and J lost 8 bases; unmatched junction nucleotides: 6. Germline lookup yields CDR1 LGHNA and CDR2 YNFKEQ. CDR3 sequence reads: CASSRGQGQEAFF. DNA of the CDR3: TGTGCCAGCAGCCGAGGACAGGGACAAGAAGCTTTCTTT.

This chain joins TRBV11-3 and TRBJ2-3; 9 bases are shared with TRBD1. CDR1 is SGHNT and CDR2 is YENEEA in the germline V gene. The CDR3 covers 15 residues. V shed 5 bases, J shed 2 bases, and the junction held 5 bases outside the gene matches. The DNA for the CDR3 is TGTGCCAGCAGCACCGGACAGGGGTTCACAGATACGCAGTATTTT. As protein: CASSTGQGFTDTQYF.

The chain couples TRBV25-1 to TRBJ1-2; 7 bases line up with TRBD1. The CDR3 extends over 13 amino acids. V lost 0 bases and J lost 13; bases outside the gene matches: 8. Germline V lookup: CDR1 MGHDK, CDR2 SYGVNS. The CDR3 DNA follows: TGTGCCAGCAGTGAATATGGGACAGACTCGGCCACCTTC. This gives the protein CASSEYGTDSATF.